The 27 T cell receptor beta chains presented below share a single source sample, sequenced in a study of T cell changes during pregnancy in multiple sclerosis. Libraries were prepared by immunoSEQ multiplex PCR; TCRdb keeps only in-frame clonotypes and omits some of them. The repertoire holds just under 65,000 clones, with over 85% as singletons. The sequences come from CD8+ T cells from peripheral blood mononuclear cells, collected in the second trimester of pregnancy. The receptors were gathered from a female donor with multiple sclerosis, enrolled in a pregnancy study.

The CDR3 sequence is CASSITSVSYEQYF. As DNA, the CDR3 is TGTGCCAGCAGTATCACTAGCGTCTCCTACGAGCAGTACTTC. The chain has TRBV27 and TRBJ2-7; 7 nucleotides match TRBD2. After removal of 5 bases from V and 0 bases from J, the junction contained 4 bases not matched to a gene. The CDR3 extends over 14 amino acids. The germline CDR1 and CDR2 sequences are MNHEY and SMNVEV (reference sequence).

J is TRBJ2-7 and V is TRBV5-1; 7 nucleotides agree with TRBD1. CDR3 length: 14 amino acids. With 5 bases clipped from V and 2 bases from J, the junction kept 7 bases outside the gene matches. Germline V CDR1 and CDR2: SGHRS, YFSETQ. CDR3 nucleotides: TGCGCCAGCAGACTCCGGGACAGTGCCTACGAGCAGTACTTC. This codes for CASRLRDSAYEQYF.

The V and J genes are TRBV19 and TRBJ2-7; the D is unclear. The CDR3 spans 14 residues. Trimming stripped 2 bases from V and 2 bases from J, with 10 bases between. Germline CDR1 reads LNHDA; CDR2 reads SQIVND (reference sequence). CDR3 sequence reads: CASSILPGTYEQYF. CDR3 coding DNA: TGTGCCAGTAGTATACTTCCAGGAACCTACGAGCAGTACTTC.

CDR3 loop: CASSQGDSGSDGYTF. Here the CDR3 DNA reads TGTGCCAGCAGCCAAGGGGACAGCGGATCGGATGGCTACACCTTC. The chain joins TRBV4-2 to TRBJ1-2; TRBD1 aligns across 7 bases. From germline, CDR1 is LGHNA and CDR2 YNFKEQ. CDR3 length: 15 amino acids. J was trimmed by 6 bases and V by 1 base; bases with no gene match: 8.

The rearrangement uses TRBV7-6 and TRBJ2-2; D is perhaps TRBD2 (5 bases). V shed 3 bases and J shed 6 bases, with 11 bases lying between them. The CDR3 has 14 residues. CDR1 is SGHVS and CDR2 is FNYEAQ in the germline V gene. CDR3 sequence reads: CASSFLREPGELFF. Written as DNA, the CDR3 is TGTGCCAGCAGCTTTCTCCGGGAACCCGGGGAGCTGTTTTTT.

The chain combines TRBV19 with TRBJ1-2; TRBD1 might be the D (5 bases). Germline V CDR1 and CDR2: LNHDA, SQIVND (reference sequence). This CDR3 comprises 13 residues. Trimming removed 5 bases at V and 1 base at J, with 8 bases between. For the CDR3, the DNA is TGTGCCAGTAGTGCACAGGTTAACTATGGCTACACCTTC. Its protein product is CASSAQVNYGYTF.

This clone was seen once. V gene TRBV6-1 combines with J gene TRBJ2-1, with D possibly TRBD2 on 6 matching bases. Germline CDR1 reads MNHNS; CDR2 reads SASEGT. V gave up 1 base and J gave up 4 bases, with 11 bases separating them. This CDR3 has 15 amino acids. This chain's CDR3 is CASSEGLGPYNEQFF. CDR3 DNA: TGTGCCAGCAGTGAAGGACTAGGGCCGTACAATGAGCAGTTCTTC.

The V gene is TRBV5-4, the J gene TRBJ2-5; possibly TRBD2 for D (5 bases). Trimming took 1 base from V and 4 from J, leaving 14 bases between them. The CDR3 length is 15 residues. The germline V gene encodes CDR1 SGHNT and CDR2 YYREEE (reference sequence). CDR3 loop: CASSLRGRQGETQYF. The CDR3 bases are TGTGCCAGCAGCTTGCGGGGAAGACAAGGAGAGACCCAGTACTTC.

The V gene is TRBV15, the J gene TRBJ2-7; possible D gene TRBD2, 5 bases. CDR1 and CDR2 from the germline V gene are LNHNV and YYDKDF (reference sequence). Trimming stripped 0 bases from V and 2 bases from J, with 8 bases between. The CDR3 extends over 14 amino acids. CDR3 sequence reads: CATSRERGPYEQYF. The CDR3 DNA sequence: TGTGCCACCAGCAGAGAACGGGGTCCCTACGAGCAGTACTTC.

This sequence joins TRBV29-1 and TRBJ1-2, with D tentatively TRBD1 (5 bases). Looked up from germline, CDR1 is SQVTM and CDR2 is ANQGSEA. The CDR3 sequence is 11 residues long. Trimming took 8 bases from V and 2 from J, leaving 9 bases between them. CDR3 coding DNA: TGCAGCACCGGGGGAAACTATGGCTACACCTTC. Protein: CSTGGNYGYTF.

The V and J genes are TRBV7-6 and TRBJ2-1; a weak D match, TRBD2 (5 bases). Trimming took off 8 bases at V and 0 bases at J, with 14 bases between the two ends. The CDR3 contains 15 residues. Germline V gene lookup returns CDR1 SGHVS and CDR2 FNYEAQ. The CDR3 reads CASGSSGSSYNEQFF. The CDR3 region has the DNA TGTGCCAGCGGGTCGAGCGGTTCCTCCTACAATGAGCAGTTCTTC.

The chain has TRBV27 and TRBJ2-1; 16 nucleotides match TRBD2. Germline-derived CDR1 and CDR2 are MNHEY and SMNVEV (reference sequence). The CDR3 contains 19 residues. V lost 0 bases to trimming and J lost 5 bases; unmatched junction nucleotides: 7. As DNA, the CDR3 is TGTGCCAGCAGTTTATCCGCGCCGGGACTAGCGGGAGGGAACAATGAGCAGTTCTTC. The encoded protein is CASSLSAPGLAGGNNEQFF.

In its sample, this clone was seen once. The V call is TRBV11-2, the J call TRBJ1-4; D may be TRBD1 (5 bases). Trimming left V 5 bases short and J 8 bases short, with 12 bases between. The CDR3 consists of 13 residues. Germline values: CDR1 SGHAT, CDR2 FQNNGV. The CDR3 reads CASSAHRSEKLFF. The CDR3 DNA reads TGTGCCAGCAGCGCTCACAGGTCCGAAAAACTGTTTTTT.

The chain is built from TRBV5-1 and TRBJ1-5; 8 bases are a match to TRBD1. J lost 6 bases, V lost 8 bases, and 10 bases had no gene match. The CDR3 is made up of 14 amino acids. Germline V lookup: CDR1 SGHRS, CDR2 YFSETQ. CDR3 sequence (DNA): TGCGCCAGTCTTAACAGGGGGGAGATTCAGCCCCAGCATTTT. It translates to CASLNRGEIQPQHF. Complete variable domain (other parts from reference TRBV5-1 and TRBJ1-5): KAGVTQTPRYLIKTRGQQVTLSCSPISGHRSVSWYQQTPGQGLQFLFEYFSETQRNKGNFPGRFSGRQFSNSRSEMNVSTLELGDSALYLCASLNRGEIQPQHFGDGTRLSIL.

This clone was detected once. The chain employs TRBV7-8 and TRBJ2-1, with 7 bases fitting TRBD1. The V and J ends lost 5 bases and 3 bases, in that order; junction bases with no gene match: 4. Germline lookup yields CDR1 SGHVS and CDR2 FQNEAQ. This CDR3 spans 14 amino acids. The CDR3: CASSEQGYYNEQFF. In DNA form, the CDR3 reads TGTGCCAGCAGCGAACAGGGGTACTACAATGAGCAGTTCTTC.

This clone was counted only a few times. V is TRBV19 and J is TRBJ1-1, with D hard to call. Looked up from germline, CDR1 is LNHDA and CDR2 is SQIVND (reference sequence). The CDR3 has 12 residues. Trimming pared 9 bases from V and 1 base from J, leaving 9 bases between. The CDR3 sequence is CASKYRNTEAFF. The CDR3 DNA reads TGTGCCAGCAAATACAGGAACACTGAAGCTTTCTTT.

This clone appeared once. The V gene is TRBV30, the J gene TRBJ2-5; no definite D call. The V end lost 0 bases, the J end lost 5 bases, and 10 bases lay between the germline ends. CDR3 length: 13 residues. CDR1 is GTSNPN and CDR2 is SVGIG in the germline V gene (reference sequence). DNA of the CDR3: TGTGCCTGGAGTGTACTATCTGGGGAGACCCAGTACTTC. It yields the protein CAWSVLSGETQYF.

This sequence joins TRBV19 and TRBJ1-2; the D is unclear. The CDR3 has 12 residues. The germline gives CDR1 LNHDA, CDR2 SQIVND (reference sequence). V lost 6 bases, J lost 4 bases, and 9 bases lay in between. CDR3: CASREGVYGYTF. CDR3 nucleotide sequence: TGTGCCAGTAGGGAGGGCGTCTATGGCTACACCTTC. The variable domain in full, completed from reference TRBV19 and TRBJ1-2, reads DGGITQSPKYLFRKEGQNVTLSCEQNLNHDAMYWYRQDPGQGLRLIYYSQIVNDFQKGDIAEGYSVSREKKESFPLTVTSAQKNPTAFYLCASREGVYGYTFGSGTRLTVV.

The rearrangement uses TRBV27 and TRBJ2-7; 7 bases are a match to TRBD1. The CDR3 contains 14 residues. Germline V gives CDR1 MNHEY, CDR2 SMNVEV (reference sequence). The V segment lost 5 bases and the J segment 4 bases; nucleotides outside the gene matches: 8. The CDR3 coding sequence is TGTGCCAGCAGTCGTAGACAGGGTGGATACGAGCAGTACTTC. This encodes CASSRRQGGYEQYF.

This chain joins TRBV7-2 and TRBJ1-2; TRBD1 matches at 10 bases. The trim removed 5 bases at V and 0 bases at J, leaving 3 bases unmatched. Looked up from germline, CDR1 is SGHTA and CDR2 is FQGNSA. CDR3 length equals 15 residues. The CDR3 loop is CASSPGQGTNYGYTF. DNA for the CDR3: TGTGCCAGCAGCCCGGGACAGGGGACTAACTATGGCTACACCTTC.

This chain joins TRBV4-1 and TRBJ2-1, with 8 bases fitting TRBD1. Trimming at V came to 0 bases and at J to 14 bases, leaving 6 bases not matched to a gene. The CDR3 runs to 13 residues. CDR1 MGHRA and CDR2 YSYEKL come from the germline V gene. The CDR3 DNA sequence: TGCGCCAGCAGCCAAGACCCGGGACAGGTGGAGTTCTTC. Translated: CASSQDPGQVEFF.

The chain uses TRBV9 and TRBJ1-2; 7 bases fit TRBD1. The length of the CDR3 is 14 residues. With 3 bases clipped from V and 3 bases from J, the junction kept 5 bases outside the gene matches. In germline, CDR1 is SGDLS, CDR2 YYNGEE. CDR3 sequence: CASSALTGDYGYTF. CDR3 nucleotide sequence: TGTGCCAGCAGCGCTCTAACAGGGGACTATGGCTACACCTTC. The full variable domain, in which reference TRBV9 and TRBJ1-2 provide the parts outside the CDR3, is DSGVTQTPKHLITATGQRVTLRCSPRSGDLSVYWYQQSLDQGLQFLIQYYNGEERAKGNILERFSAQQFPDLHSELNLSSLELGDSALYFCASSALTGDYGYTFGSGTRLTVV.

The V call is TRBV4-3, the J call TRBJ2-2; possibly TRBD2 for D (6 bases). The ends were cut back, 0 bases at V and 5 bases at J, with 16 bases in the middle. Looked up from germline, CDR1 is LGHNA and CDR2 is YSLEER. This CDR3 region has 17 residues. Here the CDR3 reads CASSQDGGSGWTGELFF. The CDR3 DNA reads as TGCGCCAGCAGCCAAGATGGGGGGAGTGGGTGGACCGGGGAGCTGTTTTTT.

The chain recombines TRBV27 with TRBJ2-3; 9 bases map to TRBD2. This CDR3 has 18 amino acids. Per the germline V gene, CDR1 is MNHEY and CDR2 is SMNVEV (reference sequence). V lost 3 bases, J lost 0 bases, and 10 bases stayed unmatched. CDR3 DNA: TGTGCCAGCAGTTTTCTAGCGGGACCCCTTGCGAGCACAGATACGCAGTATTTT. It translates to CASSFLAGPLASTDTQYF.

This clone appeared a few times. The chain carries TRBV4-1 and TRBJ1-1; D gene ambiguous. Trimming pared 1 base from V and 0 bases from J, leaving 6 bases between. Germline V CDR1 and CDR2: MGHRA, YSYEKL. This CDR3 is built from 14 residues. The CDR3 DNA reads TGCGCCAGCAGCCAAGTCGGTATGAACACTGAAGCTTTCTTT. Protein sequence: CASSQVGMNTEAFF.

This chain connects TRBV28 to TRBJ2-4; 9 bases align to TRBD1. The length of the CDR3 is 13 residues. From germline, CDR1 is MDHEN and CDR2 SYDVKM. Trimming cost V 8 bases and J 7 bases; bases outside gene matches: 6. CDR3 protein: CASAPGQGNIQYF. Written as DNA, the CDR3 is TGTGCCAGCGCCCCGGGACAGGGTAACATTCAGTACTTC.

CDR3 sequence: CASSPGQGYEQYF. Written as DNA, the CDR3 is TGTGCCAGCAGCCCGGGACAGGGCTACGAGCAGTACTTC. The chain is built from TRBV13 and TRBJ2-7; 9 bases align to TRBD1. After removal of 5 bases from V and 3 bases from J, the junction contained 2 bases not matched to a gene. The CDR3 length is 13 residues. The germline V gene has CDR1 PRHDT and CDR2 FYEKMQ (reference sequence).